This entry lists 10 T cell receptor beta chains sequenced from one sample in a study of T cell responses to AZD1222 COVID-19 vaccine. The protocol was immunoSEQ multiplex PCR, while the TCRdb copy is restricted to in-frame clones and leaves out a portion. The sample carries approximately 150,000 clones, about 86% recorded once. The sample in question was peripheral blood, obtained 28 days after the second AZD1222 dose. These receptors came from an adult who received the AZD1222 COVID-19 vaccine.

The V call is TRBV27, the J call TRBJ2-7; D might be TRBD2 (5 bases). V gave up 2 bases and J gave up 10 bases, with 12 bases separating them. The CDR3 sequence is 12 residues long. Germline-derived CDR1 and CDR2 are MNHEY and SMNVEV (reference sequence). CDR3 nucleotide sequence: TGTGCCAGCAGTTTACCTTTCGAGGGTCAGTACTTC. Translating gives CASSLPFEGQYF.

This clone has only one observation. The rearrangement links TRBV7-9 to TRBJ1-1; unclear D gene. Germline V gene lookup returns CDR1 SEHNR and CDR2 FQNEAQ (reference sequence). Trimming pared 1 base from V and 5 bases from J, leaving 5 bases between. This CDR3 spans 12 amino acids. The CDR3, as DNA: TGTGCCAGCAGCTTAGAGTTGACTGAAGCTTTCTTT. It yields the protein CASSLELTEAFF.

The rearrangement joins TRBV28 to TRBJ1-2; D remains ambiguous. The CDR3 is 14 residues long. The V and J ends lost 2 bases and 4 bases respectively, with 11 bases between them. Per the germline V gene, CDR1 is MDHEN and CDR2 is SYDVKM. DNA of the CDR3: TGTGCCAGCAGTTTAGTTGGCAGCCCCTATGGCTACACCTTC. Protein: CASSLVGSPYGYTF.

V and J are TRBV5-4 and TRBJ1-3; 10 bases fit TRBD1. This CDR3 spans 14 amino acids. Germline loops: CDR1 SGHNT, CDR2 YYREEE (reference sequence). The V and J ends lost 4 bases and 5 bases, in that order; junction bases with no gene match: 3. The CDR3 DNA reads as TGTGCCAGCAGCGGGACAGGGGCGAGAAACACCATATATTTT. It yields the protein CASSGTGARNTIYF. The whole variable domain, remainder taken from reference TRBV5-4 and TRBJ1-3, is ETGVTQSPTHLIKTRGQQVTLRCSSQSGHNTVSWYQQALGQGPQFIFQYYREEENGRGNFPPRFSGLQFPNYSSELNVNALELDDSALYLCASSGTGARNTIYFGEGSWLTVV.

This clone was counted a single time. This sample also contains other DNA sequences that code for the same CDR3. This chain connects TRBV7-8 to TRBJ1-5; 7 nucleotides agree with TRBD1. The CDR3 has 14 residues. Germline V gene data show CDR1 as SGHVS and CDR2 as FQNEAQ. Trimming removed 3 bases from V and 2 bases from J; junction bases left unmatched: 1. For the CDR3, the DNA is TGTGCCAGCAGCTTCCAGGGGGGCAATCAGCCCCAGCATTTT. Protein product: CASSFQGGNQPQHF.

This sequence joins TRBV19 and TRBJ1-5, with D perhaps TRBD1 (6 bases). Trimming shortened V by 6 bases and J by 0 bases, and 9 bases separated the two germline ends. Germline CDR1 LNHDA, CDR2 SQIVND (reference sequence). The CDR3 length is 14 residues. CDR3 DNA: TGTGCCAGTAGCTCAGGGGTTAGCAATCAGCCCCAGCATTTT. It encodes CASSSGVSNQPQHF.

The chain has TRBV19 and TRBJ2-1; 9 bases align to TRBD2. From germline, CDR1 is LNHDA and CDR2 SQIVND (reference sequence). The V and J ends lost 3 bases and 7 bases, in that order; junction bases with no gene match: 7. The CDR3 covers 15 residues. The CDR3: CASSMLAGAGNEQFF. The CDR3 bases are TGTGCCAGTAGTATGTTAGCGGGAGCGGGTAATGAGCAGTTCTTC.

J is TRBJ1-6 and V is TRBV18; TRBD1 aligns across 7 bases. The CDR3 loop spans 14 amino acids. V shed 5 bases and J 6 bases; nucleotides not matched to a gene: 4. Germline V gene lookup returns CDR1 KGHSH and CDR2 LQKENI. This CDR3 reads CASSIQGGNSPLHF. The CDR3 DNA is TGTGCCAGCTCAATCCAGGGGGGTAATTCACCCCTCCACTTT.

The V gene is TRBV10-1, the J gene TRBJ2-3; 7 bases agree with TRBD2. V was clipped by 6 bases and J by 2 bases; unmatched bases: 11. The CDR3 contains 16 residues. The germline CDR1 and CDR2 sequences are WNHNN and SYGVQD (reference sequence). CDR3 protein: CASSPRLAATTDTQYF. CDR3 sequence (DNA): TGCGCCAGCAGCCCACGACTAGCCGCAACCACAGATACGCAGTATTTT.

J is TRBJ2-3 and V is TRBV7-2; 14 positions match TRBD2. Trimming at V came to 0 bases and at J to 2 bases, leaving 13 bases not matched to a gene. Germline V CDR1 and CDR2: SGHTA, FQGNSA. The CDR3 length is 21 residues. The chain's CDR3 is CASSLALRGLAGGGVTDTQYF. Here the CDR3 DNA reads TGTGCCAGCAGCTTAGCGCTCCGCGGACTAGCGGGAGGAGGGGTCACAGATACGCAGTATTTT.